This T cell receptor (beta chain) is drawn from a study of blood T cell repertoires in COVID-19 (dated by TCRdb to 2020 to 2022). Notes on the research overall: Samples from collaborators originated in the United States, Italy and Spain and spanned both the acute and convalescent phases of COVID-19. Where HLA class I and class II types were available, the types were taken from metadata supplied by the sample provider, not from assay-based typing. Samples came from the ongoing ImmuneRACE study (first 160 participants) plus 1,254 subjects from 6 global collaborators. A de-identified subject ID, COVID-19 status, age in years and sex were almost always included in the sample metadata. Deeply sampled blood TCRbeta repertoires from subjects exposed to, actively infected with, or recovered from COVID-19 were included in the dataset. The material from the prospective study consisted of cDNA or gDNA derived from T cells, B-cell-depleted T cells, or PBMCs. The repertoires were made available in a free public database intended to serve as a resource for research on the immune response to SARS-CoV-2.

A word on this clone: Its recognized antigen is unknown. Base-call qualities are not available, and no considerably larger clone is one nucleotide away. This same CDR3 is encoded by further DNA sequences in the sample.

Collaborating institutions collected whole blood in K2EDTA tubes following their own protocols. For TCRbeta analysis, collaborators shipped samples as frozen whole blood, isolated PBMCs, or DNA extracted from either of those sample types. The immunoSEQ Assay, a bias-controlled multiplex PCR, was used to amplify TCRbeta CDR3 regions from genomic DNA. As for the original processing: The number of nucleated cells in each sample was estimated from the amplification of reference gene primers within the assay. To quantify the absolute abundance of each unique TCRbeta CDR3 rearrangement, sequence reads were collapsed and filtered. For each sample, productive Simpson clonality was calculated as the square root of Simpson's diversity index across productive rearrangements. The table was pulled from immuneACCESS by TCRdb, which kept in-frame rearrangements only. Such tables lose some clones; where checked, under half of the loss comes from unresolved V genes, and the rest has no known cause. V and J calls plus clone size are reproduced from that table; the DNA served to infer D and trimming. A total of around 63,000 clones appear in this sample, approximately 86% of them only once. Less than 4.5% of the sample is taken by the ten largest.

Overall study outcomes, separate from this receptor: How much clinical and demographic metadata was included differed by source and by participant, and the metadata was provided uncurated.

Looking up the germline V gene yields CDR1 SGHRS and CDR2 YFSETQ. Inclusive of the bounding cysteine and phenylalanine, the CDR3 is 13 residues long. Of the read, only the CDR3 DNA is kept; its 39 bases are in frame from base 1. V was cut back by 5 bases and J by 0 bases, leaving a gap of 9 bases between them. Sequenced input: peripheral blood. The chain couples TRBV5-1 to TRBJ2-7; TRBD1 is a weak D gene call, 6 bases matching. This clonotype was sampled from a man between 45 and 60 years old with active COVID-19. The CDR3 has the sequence CASRLDSSYEQYF. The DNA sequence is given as TGCGCCAGCAGACTGGACAGCTCCTACGAGCAGTACTTC.